Shown below are 4 T cell receptor beta chains from a single sample sequenced in a study of blood T cell repertoires in COVID-19. Method: immunoSEQ multiplex PCR; TCRdb's copy keeps in-frame clones and lacks some. The table shows about 180,000 clones, with roughly 80% occurring only once. Sequenced input: PBMCs or T cells enriched from blood (not recorded which). The receptors originated from a woman in her 50s who had recovered from COVID-19.

The sample holds many counts of this clone. The rearrangement joins TRBV21-1 to TRBJ2-1; the listed D gene, TRBD2, was not tested against the DNA. TRBV21-1 is annotated as a pseudogene. The CDR3 runs 15 residues. The CDR3 DNA is TGTGCCAGCAGACTAGCGGGAGACTGGCAATATGAGCAGTTCTTC. Residues: CASRLAGDWQYEQFF.

V usage is TRBV28 and J usage is TRBJ1-1; perhaps TRBD1 as D (5 bases). The germline V gene encodes CDR1 MDHEN and CDR2 SYDVKM. The CDR3 runs 15 residues. V lost 7 bases, J lost 3 bases, and 18 bases lay in between. The CDR3 protein is CASNKPGGGYTEAFF. As DNA, the CDR3 is TGTGCCAGCAACAAGCCCGGGGGAGGGTACACTGAAGCTTTCTTT.

This rearrangement joins TRBV20-1 to TRBJ1-2; D is unresolved. The CDR3 has 10 amino acids. Germline CDR1 DFQATT, CDR2 SNEGSKA (reference sequence). V shed 6 bases and J shed 5 bases, with 7 bases lying between them. In DNA form, the CDR3 reads TGCAGTGCCAAGAGTTATGGCTACACCTTC. This gives the protein CSAKSYGYTF.

The J gene is TRBJ2-3, the V gene TRBV30; D might be TRBD2 (5 bases). The CDR3 loop spans 14 amino acids. The germline V gene encodes CDR1 GTSNPN and CDR2 SVGIG (reference sequence). The CDR3 nucleotides are TGTGCTGGCGACGTAGGGAGCGGCACAGATACGCAGTATTTT. Residues: CAGDVGSGTDTQYF.